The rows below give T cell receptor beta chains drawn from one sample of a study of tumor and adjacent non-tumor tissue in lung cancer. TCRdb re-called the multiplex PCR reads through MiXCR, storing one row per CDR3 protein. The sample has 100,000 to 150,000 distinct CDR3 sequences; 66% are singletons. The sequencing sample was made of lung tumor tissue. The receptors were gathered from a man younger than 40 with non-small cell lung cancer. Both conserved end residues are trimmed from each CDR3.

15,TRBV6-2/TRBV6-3,ASSKYRTSGNTDTQY
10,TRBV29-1,SVVDRANVLT
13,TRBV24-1,ATSVGGTSYNEQF
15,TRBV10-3,AITHSRGERAKNIQY
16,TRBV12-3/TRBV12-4,ASSLRAGVSGVNYGYT
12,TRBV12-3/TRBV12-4,ASSLGPADTEAF
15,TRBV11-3,AGSYAGTGSRRDGYT
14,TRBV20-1,NASRILAGGGNEQF
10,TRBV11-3,TSSSASRDQY
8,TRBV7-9,ASSLGGAF
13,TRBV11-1,ASSVFLAGVHEQL
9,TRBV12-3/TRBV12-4,ASSRGTDYA
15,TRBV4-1,ATSQDFSGGRGEPQH
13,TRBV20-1,SALPSIATNEKLF
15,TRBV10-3,AISDRDRISSYNEQF
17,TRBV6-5,ASTRLMGGSVASYNEQF
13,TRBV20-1,KARAMCSGANVLT
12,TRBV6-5,ASSYTSSYNEQF
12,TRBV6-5,ASNTLGSTGMQY
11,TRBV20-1,RASHSGNQPQH
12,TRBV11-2,ASSPTGLADTQY
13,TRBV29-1,SVYVAGAILGGFT
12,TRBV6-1,ASYEVAKTGELF
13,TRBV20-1,STRSDCREMDTQY
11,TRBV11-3,ASSLEDPGTQY
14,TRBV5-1,ASSFSTTQITGELF
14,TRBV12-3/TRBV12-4,ASSGNDRVRDQPQH
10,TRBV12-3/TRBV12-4,ASTLAPGQQY
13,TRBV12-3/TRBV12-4,AGSCSGGETGELF
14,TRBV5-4,TSSTAGGPNTGELF
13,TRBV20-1,SARQGRETTGELF
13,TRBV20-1,SARDHGTGTYEQY
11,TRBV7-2,ASSDYRGTEQF
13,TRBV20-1,SAREWGTGSYEQY
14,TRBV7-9,TSSKATGSGANVLT
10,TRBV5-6,TSSRVDYGYT
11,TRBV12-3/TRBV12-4,ASSPSDRGGYT
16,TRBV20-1,SARAGLAGGTGADTQY
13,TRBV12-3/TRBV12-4,ASSPGNRGNDEQF
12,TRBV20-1,SAREWRSTEELF
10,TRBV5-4,ASNLGWNEQF